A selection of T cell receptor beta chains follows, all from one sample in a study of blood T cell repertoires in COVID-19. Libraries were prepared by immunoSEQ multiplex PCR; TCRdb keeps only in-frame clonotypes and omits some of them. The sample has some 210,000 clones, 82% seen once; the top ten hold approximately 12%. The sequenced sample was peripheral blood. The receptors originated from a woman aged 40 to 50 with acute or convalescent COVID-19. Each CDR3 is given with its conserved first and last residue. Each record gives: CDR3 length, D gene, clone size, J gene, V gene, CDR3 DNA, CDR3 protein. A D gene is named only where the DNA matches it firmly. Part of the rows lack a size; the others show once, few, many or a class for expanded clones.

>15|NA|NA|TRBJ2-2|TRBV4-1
TGCGCCAGCAGCCAGTTACAGGGGAACACCGGGGAGCTGTTTTTT
CASSQLQGNTGELFF
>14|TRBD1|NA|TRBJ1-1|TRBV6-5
TGTGCCAGCAGTCGACAGGGATCAGGGACTGAAGCTTTCTTT
CASSRQGSGTEAFF
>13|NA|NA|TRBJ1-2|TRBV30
TGTGCCTGTTACAGGAGATCGAACTATGGCTACACCTTC
CACYRRSNYGYTF
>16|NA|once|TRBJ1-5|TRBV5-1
TGCGCCAGCAGCCTAGGTCCCAGGGAGGGCAATCAGCCCCAGCATTTT
CASSLGPREGNQPQHF
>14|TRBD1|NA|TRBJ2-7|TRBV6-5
TGTGCCAGCAAGGCGGGTCAGGGGGCTTACGAGCAGTACTTC
CASKAGQGAYEQYF
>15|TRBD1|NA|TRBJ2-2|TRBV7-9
TGTGCCAGCAGCTTATCAGGGGGGAACACCGGGGAGCTGTTTTTT
CASSLSGGNTGELFF
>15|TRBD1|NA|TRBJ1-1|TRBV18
TGTGCCAGCTCAGCGGACAGGGGGGCGAGGACTGAAGCTTTCTTT
CASSADRGARTEAFF
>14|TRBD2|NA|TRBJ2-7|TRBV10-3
TGTGCCATCAGTCCTAGCGGGACCCTCTACGAGCAGTACTTC
CAISPSGTLYEQYF
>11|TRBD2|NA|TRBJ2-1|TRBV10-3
TGTGGAGCGGGAGGGAACAATGAGCAGTTCTTC
CGAGGNNEQFF
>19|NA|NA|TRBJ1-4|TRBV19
TGTGCCAGTAGTATCCAGGACGCCGGCGCAAGGGGTCCTAATGAAAAACTGTTTTTT
CASSIQDAGARGPNEKLFF
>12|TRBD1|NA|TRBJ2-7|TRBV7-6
TGTGCCAGCAGCTCACGGACAGGGAAGCAGTACTTC
CASSSRTGKQYF
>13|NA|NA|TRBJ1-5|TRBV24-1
TGTGCCACCAGTTCCGGGGTAAGCCAGCCCCAGCATTTT
CATSSGVSQPQHF
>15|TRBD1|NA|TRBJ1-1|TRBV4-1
TGCGCCAGCAGCCAAGTTCCAGGGGGGAACACTGAAGCTTTCTTT
CASSQVPGGNTEAFF
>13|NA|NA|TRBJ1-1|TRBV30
TGTGCCTGGAGCCTAGGGGAACGGGCTGAAGCTTTCTTT
CAWSLGERAEAFF
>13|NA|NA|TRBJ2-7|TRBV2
TGTGCCAGCACGGTATCCCTCTCCTACGAGCAGTACTTC
CASTVSLSYEQYF
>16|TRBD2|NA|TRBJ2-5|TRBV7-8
TGTGCCAGCAGCTTAGTAGTAGGACTAGCGAGAGAGACCCAGTACTTC
CASSLVVGLARETQYF
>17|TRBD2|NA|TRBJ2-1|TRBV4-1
TGCGCCAGCAGCCAAGTTGCTAGCGGGGGGGCAGGGAATGAGCAGTTCTTC
CASSQVASGGAGNEQFF
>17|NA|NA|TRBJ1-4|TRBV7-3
TGTGCCAGCAGCTTACTACTACCAGCAGGGACTAATGAAAAACTGTTTTTT
CASSLLLPAGTNEKLFF
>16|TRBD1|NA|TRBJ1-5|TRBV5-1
TGCGCCAGCAGCTTTCTAAGGACAGGGCACAATCAGCCCCAGCATTTT
CASSFLRTGHNQPQHF
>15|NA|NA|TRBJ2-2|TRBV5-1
TGCGCCAGCAGCTTGGACAGGGTTACCACCGGGGAGCTGTTTTTT
CASSLDRVTTGELFF
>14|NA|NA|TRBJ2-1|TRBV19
TGTGCCAGTAGTTCTAGCCGCTCCTACAATGAGCAGTTCTTC
CASSSSRSYNEQFF
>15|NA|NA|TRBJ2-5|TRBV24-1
TGTGCCACCAGTGCTGCTAGGGGGAGTGCAGAGACCCAGTACTTC
CATSAARGSAETQYF
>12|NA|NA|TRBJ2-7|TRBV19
TGTGCCACCTCGACCGGACACGACGAGCAGTACTTC
CATSTGHDEQYF